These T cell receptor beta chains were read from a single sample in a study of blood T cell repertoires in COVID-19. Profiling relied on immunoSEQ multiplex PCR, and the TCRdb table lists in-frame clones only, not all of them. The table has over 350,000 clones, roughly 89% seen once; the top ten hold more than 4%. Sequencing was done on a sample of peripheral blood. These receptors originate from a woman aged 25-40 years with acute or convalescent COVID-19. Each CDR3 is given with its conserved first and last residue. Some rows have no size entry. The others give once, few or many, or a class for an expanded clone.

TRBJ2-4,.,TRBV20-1,CSASRNWDRENIQYF
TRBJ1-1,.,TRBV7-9,CASSLAEGANTEAFF
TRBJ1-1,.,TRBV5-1,CASSLYGRLNTEAFF
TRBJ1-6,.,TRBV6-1,CASSERAGFISPLHF
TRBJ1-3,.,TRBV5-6,CASSLGLMPGNTIYF
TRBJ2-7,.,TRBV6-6,CASSLGGTYEQYF
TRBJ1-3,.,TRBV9,CASSVGDSGNTIYF
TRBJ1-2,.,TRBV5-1,CASSLEPSSDGYTF
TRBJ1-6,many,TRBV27,CASSVPGSDSPLHF
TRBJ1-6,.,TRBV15,CATSNPHGQGIGNSPLHF
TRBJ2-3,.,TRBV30,CAWGRLASQYF
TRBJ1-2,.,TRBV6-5,CASSYSVWGQGAGYTF
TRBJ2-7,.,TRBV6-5,CASSPKTPLAYEQYF
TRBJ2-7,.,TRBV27,CASSSGGSYEQYF
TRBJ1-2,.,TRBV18,CASSPVTGGSGYTF
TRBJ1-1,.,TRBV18,CASSPSGGGITEAFF
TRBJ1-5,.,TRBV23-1,CASSQPGQTSNQPQHF
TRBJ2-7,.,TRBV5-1,CASSLVVVGRDPSYEQYF
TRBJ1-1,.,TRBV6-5,CASRQVNTEAFF
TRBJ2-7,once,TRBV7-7,CASSPRTGGGGEQYF
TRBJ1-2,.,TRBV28,CASGGQNYGYTF
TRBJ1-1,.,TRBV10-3,CAISEAGLNTEAFF
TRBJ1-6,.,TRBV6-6,CASSYSVQVRDSPLHF
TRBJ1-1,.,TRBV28,CASSAPGQGNTEAFF